This T cell receptor beta chain was sequenced during a study of blood T cell repertoires in COVID-19. Study-level background: Sources were T cells, B-cell-depleted T cells, or PBMCs; the material itself was cDNA or gDNA.

Sequenced by immunoSEQ multiplex PCR; TCRdb stores in-frame clones only, minus some. This table has around 300,000 clones, under 90% appearing once. The CDR3 spans 15 residues. Trimming removed 2 bases from V and 4 bases from J; junction bases left unmatched: 6. Germline values: CDR1 MNHEY, CDR2 SMNVEV (reference sequence). The sequenced sample consisted of peripheral blood. The rearrangement uses TRBV27 and TRBJ2-7, with 9 bases that match TRBD1. The TCR originated in a woman aged 50 to 65 who had recovered from COVID-19. The CDR3 here is CASSLRDRVEYEQYF. CDR3 DNA: TGTGCCAGCAGTTTAAGGGACAGGGTAGAATACGAGCAGTACTTC.